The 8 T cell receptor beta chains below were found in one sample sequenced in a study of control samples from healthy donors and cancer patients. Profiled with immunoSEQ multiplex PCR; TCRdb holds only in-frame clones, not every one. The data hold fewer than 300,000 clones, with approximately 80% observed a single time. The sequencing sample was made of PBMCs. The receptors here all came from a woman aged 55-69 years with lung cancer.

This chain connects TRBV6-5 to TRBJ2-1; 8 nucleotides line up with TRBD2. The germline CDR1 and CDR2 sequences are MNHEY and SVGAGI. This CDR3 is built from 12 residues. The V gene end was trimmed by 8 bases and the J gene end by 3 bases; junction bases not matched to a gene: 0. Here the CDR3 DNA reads TGTGCCAGCGCGGGGGGCTACAATGAGCAGTTCTTC. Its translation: CASAGGYNEQFF.

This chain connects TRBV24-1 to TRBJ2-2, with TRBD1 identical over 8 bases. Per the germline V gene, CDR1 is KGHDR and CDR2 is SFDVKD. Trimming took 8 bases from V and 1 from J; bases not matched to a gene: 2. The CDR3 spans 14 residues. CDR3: CATMGQVNTGELFF. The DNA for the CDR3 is TGTGCCACCATGGGACAGGTGAACACCGGGGAGCTGTTTTTT.

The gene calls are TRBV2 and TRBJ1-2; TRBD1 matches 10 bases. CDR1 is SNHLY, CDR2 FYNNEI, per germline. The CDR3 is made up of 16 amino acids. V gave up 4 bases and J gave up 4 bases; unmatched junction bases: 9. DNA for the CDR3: TGTGCCAGCAGTGGAGGGACAGGGGCGGTCAGCTATGGCTACACCTTC. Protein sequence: CASSGGTGAVSYGYTF.

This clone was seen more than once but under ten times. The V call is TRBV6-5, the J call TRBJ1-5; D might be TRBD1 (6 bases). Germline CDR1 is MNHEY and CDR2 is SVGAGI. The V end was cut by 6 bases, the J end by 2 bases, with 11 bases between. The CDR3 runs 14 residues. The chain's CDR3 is CASRGGAGNQPQHF. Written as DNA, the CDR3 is TGTGCCAGCAGGGGGGGGGCCGGCAATCAGCCCCAGCATTTT.

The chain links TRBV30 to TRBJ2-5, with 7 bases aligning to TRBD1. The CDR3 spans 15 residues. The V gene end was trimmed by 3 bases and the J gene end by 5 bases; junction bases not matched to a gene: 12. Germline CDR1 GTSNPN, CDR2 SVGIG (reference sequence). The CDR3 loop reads CAWSRDSGVGETQYF. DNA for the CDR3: TGTGCCTGGAGCCGGGACAGCGGAGTGGGGGAGACCCAGTACTTC.

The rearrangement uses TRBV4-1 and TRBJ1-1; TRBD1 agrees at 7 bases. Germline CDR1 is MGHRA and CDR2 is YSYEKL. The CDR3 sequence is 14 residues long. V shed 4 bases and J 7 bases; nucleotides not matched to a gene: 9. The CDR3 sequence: CASSRDRLIHEAFF. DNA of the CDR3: TGCGCCAGCAGCCGGGACAGACTTATTCATGAAGCTTTCTTT.

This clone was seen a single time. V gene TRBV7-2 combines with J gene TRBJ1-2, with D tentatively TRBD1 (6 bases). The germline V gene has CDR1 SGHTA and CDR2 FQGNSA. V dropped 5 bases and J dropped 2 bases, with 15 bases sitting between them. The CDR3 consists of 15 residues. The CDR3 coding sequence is TGTGCCAGCAGCCCCCAGGTGGGGGGCAACTATGGCTACACCTTC. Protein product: CASSPQVGGNYGYTF.

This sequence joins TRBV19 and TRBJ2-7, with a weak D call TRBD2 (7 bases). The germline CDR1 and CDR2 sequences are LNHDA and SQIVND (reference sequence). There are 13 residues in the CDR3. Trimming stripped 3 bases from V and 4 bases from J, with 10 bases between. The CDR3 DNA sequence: TGTGCCAGTAGTATGGGAGGGGGGTACGAGCAGTACTTC. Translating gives CASSMGGGYEQYF. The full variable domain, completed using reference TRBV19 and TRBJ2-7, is DGGITQSPKYLFRKEGQNVTLSCEQNLNHDAMYWYRQDPGQGLRLIYYSQIVNDFQKGDIAEGYSVSREKKESFPLTVTSAQKNPTAFYLCASSMGGGYEQYFGPGTRLTVT.